This T cell receptor (beta chain) was sequenced in a study of shared clonotypes between healthy human individuals (dated by TCRdb to 2020 to 2021). Background on the whole study: The cohort included a few men and a couple of women between 18 and 49 years of age. The study deeply sequenced blood TCR repertoires of several healthy adults to estimate repertoire size and the extent of clonotype sharing between individuals. To increase sequencing depth and limit assay-specific biases, TCR repertoire library preparation and sequencing were carried out by different laboratories using diverse techniques. Per donor, leukapheresis produced somewhere between about 0.94 and 10 billion PBMCs. Here is what the overall study found, with its caveats: Sampling was limited to blood, and TCR repertoires in tissue likely differ from TCR repertoires in blood. Pairwise subsampling indicated that sequencing depth was expected to affect the degree of clonotype sharing among donors. The small number of donors limited the genetic and exposure-history diversity represented.

For this clone: This clone's antigen is unknown. Base-call qualities are not available, and no considerably larger clone is one nucleotide away.

Using the deep immunoSEQ assay, multiplex PCR amplified TCR CDR3 regions from genomic DNA. Extracted genomic DNA from each cell subset was spread evenly across all wells of several immunoSEQ 96-well plates, with each plate serving as a replicate. For unsorted PBMC, each replicate PCR was loaded with approximately 0.3 ug genomic DNA, equivalent to around 30,000 T cell genomes. Genomic DNA from unsorted PBMC was sequenced over ten immunoSEQ deep assay plates. Purified libraries were measured with a Qubit 3.0 fluorometer, size-checked on a Bioanalyzer 2100, and measured again with the KAPA Library Quantification kit. A separate single-read 150-cycle Illumina NextSeq 550 flow cell was used to sequence each immunoSEQ 96-well plate. In the authors' own workflow: The immunoSEQ output contained only junctional sequences without quality scores, so filtering could not match that applied to full-length reads. To assign V/J genes and CDR3, sequences were annotated using PyIR, a Python wrapper for IgBLAST v1.9, with IMGT germline references. Reads with weak V/J assignments (E-value above 1e-6), missing CDR3, stop codons, out-of-frame junctions, or ambiguous translated residues were removed. V3J clonotypes were defined as sequences sharing an identical inferred V gene, J gene, and CDR3 amino acid sequence. Percentage overlap between repertoires was computed as shared unique clonotypes divided by the size of the smaller repertoire. Repertoire richness was assessed with RTK rarefaction, the Chao1 estimator, and Recon v2.1 estimates of unobserved clonotypes. TCRdb took over this immuneACCESS table, retaining in-frame rearrangements with V and J assigned. Such tables are incomplete; in checked studies, under half of the missing clones stem from an unresolved V gene, and the remainder is unexplained. V and J calls and clone size are copied from that table; D and trimming were computed from the DNA. The sample contains about 490,000 clones, 76% of them found a single time. The top ten constitute around 13% of the sample.

V loses 2 bases of germline sequence and J loses 1 base, and the interval between the two ends is 9 bases. CDR1 and CDR2 are drawn from the germline V gene (reference sequence): LNHDA, SQIVND. From the cysteine up to the phenylalanine, the CDR3 has a length of 15 residues. The kept DNA is CDR3 alone, 45 bases in frame from the first base. Healthy HIV-negative adults with no recently reported acute infections or vaccinations were included as donors. Only Caucasian adults living in Nashville, Tennessee, USA were represented among the donors. For unsorted samples, around 85 million PBMCs were counted, and genomic DNA was extracted using the QIAamp DNA Blood Mini kit. After blood collection by leukapheresis, PBMCs were isolated using Ficoll-Histopaque density gradient centrifugation and then cryopreserved in the vapor phase of liquid nitrogen.

This receptor was identified in a woman aged 40 to 49 in good health. Some clones in this sample may be carry-over from other donors' samples. This chain is built from TRBV19 and TRBJ1-3, with no reliable assignment of the D segment. Input material: PBMCs. The sequence in DNA is TGTGCCAGTAGTATAAAGGCGGAATCTGGAAACACCATATATTTT. Its coded protein is CASSIKAESGNTIYF.